What follows is one T cell receptor beta chain and its context. Its antigen is still unknown. The sample is drawn from a study of PD-L1 blockade in urothelial cancer. Study information: Males with bladder-origin urothelial cancer constituted about 90% of the 29 patients. Blood-derived samples held a median 141,255 T cells.

Documented time point: peripheral blood 6 weeks after treatment start. Study-wide results and limits: In blood sampled pretreatment, TCR clonality below the median predicted better survival.

Sequencing used immunoSEQ multiplex PCR; TCRdb keeps in-frame clones, though not all of them. The table records around 69,000 clones, around 90% of them present only once. This TCR was sampled from a woman older than 75 with urothelial cancer. Source: PBMCs, taken around atezolizumab (anti-PD-L1) treatment.

In DNA form, the CDR3 reads TGCAGCGGCGACATAACAAACACAGATACGCAGTATTTT. This gives the protein CSGDITNTDTQYF. The J gene is TRBJ2-3, the V gene TRBV29-1; D unresolved. Germline CDR1 and CDR2: SQVTM and ANQGSEA. CDR3 length equals 13 residues. Trimming pared 7 bases from V and 2 bases from J, leaving 13 bases between.